This TCR beta chain appears in the sequencing data of a study of radiation and T cells in renal cell carcinoma. Overall study context: Nephrectomy followed 15 Gy stereotactic body radiation by 4 weeks.

The repertoire was sequenced with immunoSEQ multiplex PCR; TCRdb's copy has only in-frame clones and lacks some. The table lists 100,000 to 150,000 clones, roughly four fifths of them singletons. This clone has only a few counts. Its antigen is unidentified. Described time point: blood 2 weeks post-SBRT. Indicated treatment: 15 Gy SBRT to primary tumor, nephrectomy 4 weeks later. The CDR3 is 14 residues long. Germline CDR1 SGHAT, CDR2 FQNNGV. Trimming at V came to 1 base and at J to 4 bases, leaving 4 bases not matched to a gene. Regarding the study as a whole: Baseline intratumoral clonotype presence is unknown without pretreatment biopsies.

The sequencing used blood, collected from a patient whose treatment included radiotherapy and nephrectomy. This TCR came from a man in his forties or fifties with renal cell carcinoma. The rearrangement uses TRBV11-2 and TRBJ2-7; TRBD1 matches at 7 bases. CDR3 protein: CASSLGTGFYEQYF. The DNA for the CDR3 is TGTGCCAGCAGCTTAGGGACAGGTTTTTACGAGCAGTACTTC.